This T cell receptor beta chain was documented in a study of technical replicates of blood from a handful of donors. TCRdb's copy holds only in-frame clones and misses some; the assay was immunoSEQ multiplex PCR. The sample carries tens of thousands of clones, about 90% recorded once. The J segment lost 3 bases and the V segment lost 2 bases, leaving 3 bases of the junction unmatched. This CDR3 has 14 amino acids. From germline, CDR1 is SGDLS and CDR2 YYNGEE. This receptor was taken from a human donor in good health. The gene calls are TRBV9 and TRBJ2-7; 9 bases are shared with TRBD1. Specimen: T cells isolated from PBMCs. The CDR3 nucleotides are TGTGCCAGCAGCGTGGACAGGGGTTTCTACGAGCAGTACTTC. This gives the protein CASSVDRGFYEQYF.